This T cell receptor (beta chain) comes out of a study of a mutant IDH1 vaccine in newly diagnosed glioma. Study-wide background: Prior therapy was radiotherapy, temozolomide, or both; most received both. Study-level points and caveats: Pseudoprogression apparently lacked any relation to changes in top peripheral T cell clonotypes.

Time point of the sample: week 35, safety follow-up. Every vaccine dose comprised 300 ug of mutant IDH1 20-mer peptide plus topical imiquimod. Sequenced by immunoSEQ multiplex PCR; TCRdb stores in-frame clones only, minus some. The sample shows more than 35,000 clones, 81% of them seen only once. This CDR3 spans 16 amino acids. Trimming pared 0 bases from V and 6 bases from J, leaving 17 bases between. Germline values: CDR1 SGDLS, CDR2 YYNGEE. Comment on this clone: Its antigen is undetermined.

This clonotype was sampled from a middle-aged woman with glioma. Some clones in this sample may be carry-over from other donors' samples. The specimen was PBMCs, collected from a glioma patient whose treatment included an IDH1 peptide vaccine. This chain uses TRBV9 with TRBJ2-3; D may be TRBD2 (6 bases). CDR3 sequence reads: CASSVGTTGALDTQYF. DNA of the CDR3: TGTGCCAGCAGCGTAGGCACCACGGGAGCTTTGGATACGCAGTATTTT.